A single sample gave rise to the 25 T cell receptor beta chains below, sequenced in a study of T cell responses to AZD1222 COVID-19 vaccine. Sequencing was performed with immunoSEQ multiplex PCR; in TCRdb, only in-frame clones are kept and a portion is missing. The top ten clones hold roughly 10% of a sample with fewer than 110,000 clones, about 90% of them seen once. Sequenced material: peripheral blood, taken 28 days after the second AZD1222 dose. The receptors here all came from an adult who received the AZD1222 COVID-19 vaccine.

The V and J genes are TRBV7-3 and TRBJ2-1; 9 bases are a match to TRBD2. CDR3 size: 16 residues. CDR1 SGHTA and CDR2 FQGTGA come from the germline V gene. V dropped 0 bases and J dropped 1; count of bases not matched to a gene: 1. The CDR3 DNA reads TGTGCCAGCAGCTTAACTAGCGGGGGTTCCTACAATGAGCAGTTCTTC. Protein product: CASSLTSGGSYNEQFF.

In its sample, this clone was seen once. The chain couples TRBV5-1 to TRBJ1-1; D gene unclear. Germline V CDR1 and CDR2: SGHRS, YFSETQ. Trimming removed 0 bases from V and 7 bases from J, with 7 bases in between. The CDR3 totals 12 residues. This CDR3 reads CASSLVGFEAFF. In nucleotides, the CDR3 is TGCGCCAGCAGCTTGGTTGGGTTTGAAGCTTTCTTT.

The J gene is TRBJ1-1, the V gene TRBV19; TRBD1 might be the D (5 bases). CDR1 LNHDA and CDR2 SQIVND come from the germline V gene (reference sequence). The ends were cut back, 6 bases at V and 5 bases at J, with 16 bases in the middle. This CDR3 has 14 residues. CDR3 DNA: TGTGCCAGTAGGATACAGGCTAAGGGGACTGAAGCTTTCTTT. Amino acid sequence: CASRIQAKGTEAFF.

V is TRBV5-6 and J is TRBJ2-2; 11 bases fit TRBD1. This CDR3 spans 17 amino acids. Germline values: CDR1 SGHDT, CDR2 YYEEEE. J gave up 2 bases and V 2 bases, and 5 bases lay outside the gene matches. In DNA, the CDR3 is TGTGCCAGCAGCTTCTCATGGACAGGGGGCAACACCGGGGAGCTGTTTTTT. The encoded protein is CASSFSWTGGNTGELFF.

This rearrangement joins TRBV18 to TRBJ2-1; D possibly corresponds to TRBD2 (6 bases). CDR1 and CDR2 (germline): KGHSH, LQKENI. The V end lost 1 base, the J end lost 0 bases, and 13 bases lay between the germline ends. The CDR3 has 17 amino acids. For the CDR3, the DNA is TGTGCCAGCTCACCACGACCAGGGACTGACTCCTACAATGAGCAGTTCTTC. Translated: CASSPRPGTDSYNEQFF.

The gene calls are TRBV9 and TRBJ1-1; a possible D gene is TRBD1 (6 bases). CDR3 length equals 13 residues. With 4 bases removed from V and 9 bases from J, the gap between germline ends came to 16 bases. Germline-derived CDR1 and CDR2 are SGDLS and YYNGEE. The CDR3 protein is CASSTGGQGQAFF. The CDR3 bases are TGTGCCAGCAGCACCGGGGGGCAGGGCCAAGCTTTCTTT. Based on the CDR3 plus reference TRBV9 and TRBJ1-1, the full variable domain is DSGVTQTPKHLITATGQRVTLRCSPRSGDLSVYWYQQSLDQGLQFLIQYYNGEERAKGNILERFSAQQFPDLHSELNLSSLELGDSALYFCASSTGGQGQAFFGQGTRLTVV.

CDR3 bases: TGTGCCAGCAGCGCCTGGACAGGGTCGTCTAAGGAGTACTTC. Translating it yields CASSAWTGSSKEYF. The rearrangement uses TRBV7-8 and TRBJ2-7; 8 nucleotides line up with TRBD1. J was trimmed by 11 bases and V by 5 bases; bases with no gene match: 14. The CDR3 has 14 residues. The germline CDR1 and CDR2 sequences are SGHVS and FQNEAQ.

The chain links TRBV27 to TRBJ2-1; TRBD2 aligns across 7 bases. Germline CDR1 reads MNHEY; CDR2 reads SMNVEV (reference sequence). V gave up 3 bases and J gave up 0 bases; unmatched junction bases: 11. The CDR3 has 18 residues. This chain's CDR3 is CASSLGPAGTSSYNEQFF. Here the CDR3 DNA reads TGTGCCAGCAGTTTGGGACCAGCGGGGACGAGCTCCTACAATGAGCAGTTCTTC.

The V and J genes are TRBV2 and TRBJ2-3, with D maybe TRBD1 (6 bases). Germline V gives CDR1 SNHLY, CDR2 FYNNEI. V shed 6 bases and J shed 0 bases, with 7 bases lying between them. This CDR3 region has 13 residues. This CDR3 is CASRQGSTDTQYF. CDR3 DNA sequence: TGTGCCAGCAGGCAGGGGAGCACAGATACGCAGTATTTT.

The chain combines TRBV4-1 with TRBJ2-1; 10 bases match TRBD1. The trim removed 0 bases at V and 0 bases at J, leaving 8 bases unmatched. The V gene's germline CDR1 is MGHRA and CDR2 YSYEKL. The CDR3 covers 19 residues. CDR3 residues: CASSQEGTGAPSSYNEQFF. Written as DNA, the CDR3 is TGCGCCAGCAGCCAAGAGGGGACAGGGGCGCCTAGCTCCTACAATGAGCAGTTCTTC.

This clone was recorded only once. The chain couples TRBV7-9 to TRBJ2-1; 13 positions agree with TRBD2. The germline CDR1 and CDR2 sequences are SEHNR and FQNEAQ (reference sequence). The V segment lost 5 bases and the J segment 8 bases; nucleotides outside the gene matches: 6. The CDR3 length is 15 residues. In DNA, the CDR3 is TGTGCCAGCAGCCACAGGACTAGCGGGAGTTATGAGCAGTTCTTC. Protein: CASSHRTSGSYEQFF.

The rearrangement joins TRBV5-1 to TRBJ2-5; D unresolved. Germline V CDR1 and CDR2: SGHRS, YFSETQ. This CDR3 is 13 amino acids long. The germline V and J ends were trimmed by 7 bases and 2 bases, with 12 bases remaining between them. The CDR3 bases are TGCGCCAGCCGAGAGAGAATACAAGAGACCCAGTACTTC. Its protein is CASRERIQETQYF.

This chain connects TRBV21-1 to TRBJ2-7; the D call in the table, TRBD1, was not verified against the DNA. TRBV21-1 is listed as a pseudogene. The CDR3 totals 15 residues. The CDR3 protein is CASSKAGPPQYEQYF. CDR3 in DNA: TGTGCCAGCAGCAAAGCTGGCCCCCCCCAGTACGAGCAGTACTTC.

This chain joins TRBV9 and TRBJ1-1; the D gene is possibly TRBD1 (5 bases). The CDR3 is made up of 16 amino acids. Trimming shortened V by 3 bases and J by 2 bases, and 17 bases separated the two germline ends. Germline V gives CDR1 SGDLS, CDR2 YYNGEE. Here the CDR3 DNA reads TGTGCCAGCAGCGCCCTCGGCTGGGGCCCAAACACTGAAGCTTTCTTT. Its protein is CASSALGWGPNTEAFF.

CDR3: CANRGGRVTDTQYF. The CDR3 region has the DNA TGTGCCAATCGGGGGGGCCGGGTCACAGATACGCAGTATTTT. The rearrangement uses TRBV5-8 and TRBJ2-3, with TRBD2 identical over 8 bases. This CDR3 is 14 amino acids long. Trimming removed 9 bases from V and 2 bases from J; junction bases left unmatched: 8. The germline V gene has CDR1 SGHTS and CDR2 YDEGEE.

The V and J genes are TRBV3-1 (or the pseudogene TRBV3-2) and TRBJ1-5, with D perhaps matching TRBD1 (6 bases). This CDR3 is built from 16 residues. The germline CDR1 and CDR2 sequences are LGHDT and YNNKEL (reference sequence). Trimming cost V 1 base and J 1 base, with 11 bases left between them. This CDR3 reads CASSQGGRGSNQPQHF. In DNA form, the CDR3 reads TGTGCCAGCAGCCAAGGAGGGAGGGGGAGCAATCAGCCCCAGCATTTT.

The CDR3 sequence is CASRTQGAGTDTQYF. DNA of the CDR3: TGTGCCAGCAGGACGCAGGGAGCTGGGACAGATACGCAGTATTTT. The chain carries TRBV28 and TRBJ2-3; D is tentatively TRBD1 or TRBD2 (5 bases each). CDR1 and CDR2 from the germline V gene are MDHEN and SYDVKM. Trimming took off 6 bases at V and 3 bases at J, with 16 bases between the two ends. The CDR3 contains 15 residues.

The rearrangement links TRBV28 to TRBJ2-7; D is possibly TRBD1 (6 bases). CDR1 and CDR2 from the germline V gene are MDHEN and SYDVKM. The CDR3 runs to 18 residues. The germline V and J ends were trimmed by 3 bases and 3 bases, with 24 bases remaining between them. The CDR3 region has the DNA TGTGCCAGCAGTTTCTCATCTGGCGGCAGGGGTTCGAACTACGAGCAGTACTTC. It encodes CASSFSSGGRGSNYEQYF.

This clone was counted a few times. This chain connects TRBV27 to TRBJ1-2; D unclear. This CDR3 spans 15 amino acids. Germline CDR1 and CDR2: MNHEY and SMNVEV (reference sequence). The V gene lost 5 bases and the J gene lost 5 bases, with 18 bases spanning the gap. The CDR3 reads CASSPRGVTRYGYTF. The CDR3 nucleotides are TGTGCCAGCAGTCCCCGCGGGGTCACACGGTATGGCTACACCTTC.

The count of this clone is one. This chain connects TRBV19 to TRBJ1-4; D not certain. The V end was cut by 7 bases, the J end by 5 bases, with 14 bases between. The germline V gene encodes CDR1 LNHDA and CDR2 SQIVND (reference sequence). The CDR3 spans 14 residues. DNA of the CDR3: TGTGCCAGTAAAGACCCCCTGCGGAATGAAAAACTGTTTTTT. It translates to CASKDPLRNEKLFF. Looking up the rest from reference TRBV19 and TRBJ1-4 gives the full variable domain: DGGITQSPKYLFRKEGQNVTLSCEQNLNHDAMYWYRQDPGQGLRLIYYSQIVNDFQKGDIAEGYSVSREKKESFPLTVTSAQKNPTAFYLCASKDPLRNEKLFFGSGTQLSVL.

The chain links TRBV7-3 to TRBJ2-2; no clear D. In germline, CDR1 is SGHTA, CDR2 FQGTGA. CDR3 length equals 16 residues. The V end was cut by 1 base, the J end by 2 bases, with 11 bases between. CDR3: CASSLIGTRNTGELFF. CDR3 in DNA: TGTGCCAGCAGCTTAATTGGTACGAGAAACACCGGGGAGCTGTTTTTT.

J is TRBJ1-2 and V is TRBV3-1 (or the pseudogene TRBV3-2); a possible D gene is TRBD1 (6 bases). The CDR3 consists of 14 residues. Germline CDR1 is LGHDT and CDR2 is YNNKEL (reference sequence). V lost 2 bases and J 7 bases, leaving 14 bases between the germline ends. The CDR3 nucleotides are TGTGCCAGCAGCCAATTAGGGGGGGTTGGTGGCTACACCTTC. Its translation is CASSQLGGVGGYTF.

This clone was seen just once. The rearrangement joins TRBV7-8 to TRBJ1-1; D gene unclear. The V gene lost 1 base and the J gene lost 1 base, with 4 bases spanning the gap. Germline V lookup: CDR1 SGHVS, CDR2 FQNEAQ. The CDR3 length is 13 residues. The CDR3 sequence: CASSLGANTEAFF. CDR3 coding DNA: TGTGCCAGCAGCTTAGGGGCGAACACTGAAGCTTTCTTT.

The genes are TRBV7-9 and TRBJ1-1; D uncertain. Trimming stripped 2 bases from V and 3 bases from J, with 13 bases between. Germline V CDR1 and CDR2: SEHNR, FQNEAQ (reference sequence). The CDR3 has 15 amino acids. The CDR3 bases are TGTGCCAGCAGCTTAACCAAGAACATGCACACTGAAGCTTTCTTT. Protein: CASSLTKNMHTEAFF. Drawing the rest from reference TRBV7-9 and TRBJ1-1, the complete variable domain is DTGVSQNPRHKITKRGQNVTFRCDPISEHNRLYWYRQTLGQGPEFLTYFQNEAQLEKSRLLSDRFSAERPKGSFSTLEIQRTEQGDSAMYLCASSLTKNMHTEAFFGQGTRLTVV.

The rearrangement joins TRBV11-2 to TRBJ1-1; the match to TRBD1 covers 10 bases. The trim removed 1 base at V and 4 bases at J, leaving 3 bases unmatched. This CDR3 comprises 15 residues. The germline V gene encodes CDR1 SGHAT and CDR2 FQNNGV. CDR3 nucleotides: TGTGCCAGCAGCTTAGGAGGGACAGGGGCCACTGAAGCTTTCTTT. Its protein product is CASSLGGTGATEAFF.